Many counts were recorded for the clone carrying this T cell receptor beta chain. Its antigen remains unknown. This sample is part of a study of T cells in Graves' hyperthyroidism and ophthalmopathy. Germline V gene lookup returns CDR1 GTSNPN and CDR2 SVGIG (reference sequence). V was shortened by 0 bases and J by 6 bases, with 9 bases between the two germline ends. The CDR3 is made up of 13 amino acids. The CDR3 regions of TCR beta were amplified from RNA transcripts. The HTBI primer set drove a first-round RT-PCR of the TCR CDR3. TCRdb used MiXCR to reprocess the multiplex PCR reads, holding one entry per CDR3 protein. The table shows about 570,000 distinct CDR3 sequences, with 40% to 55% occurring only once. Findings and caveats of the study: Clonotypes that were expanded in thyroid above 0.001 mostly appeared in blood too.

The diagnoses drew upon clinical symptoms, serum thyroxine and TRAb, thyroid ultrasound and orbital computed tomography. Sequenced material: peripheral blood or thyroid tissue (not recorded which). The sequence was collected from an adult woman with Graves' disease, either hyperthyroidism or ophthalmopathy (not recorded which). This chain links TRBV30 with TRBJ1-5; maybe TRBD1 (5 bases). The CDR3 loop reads CAWSVRRGQPQHF. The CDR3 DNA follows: TGTGCCTGGAGTGTACGAAGGGGTCAGCCCCAGCATTTT. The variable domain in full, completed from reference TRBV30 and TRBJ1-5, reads SQTIHQWPATLVQPVGSPLSLECTVEGTSNPNLYWYRQAAGRGLQLLFYSVGIGQISSEVPQNLSASRPQDRQFILSSKKLLLSDSGFYLCAWSVRRGQPQHFGDGTRLSIL.